A selection of T cell receptor beta chains follows, all from one sample in a study of OX40 agonist ivuxolimab in advanced cancers. The method was immunoSEQ multiplex PCR; TCRdb's version includes in-frame clones alone and lacks a portion of them. Among around 74,000 clones, about 80% were seen once, and the ten largest hold about 0.51%. This specimen consisted of CD4+ or CD8+ T cells sorted from blood, obtained in a trial of the OX40 agonist ivuxolimab. The receptors were sampled from an adult with an advanced solid tumor such as melanoma, head and neck, liver or kidney cancer. The CDR3 runs from the conserved cysteine through the conserved F or W. D genes are given only for firm matches. The listing skips clone size in some rows; elsewhere it reads once, few, many or a size class.

D	V	size	J	CDR3	DNA
.	TRBV9	.	TRBJ2-1	CASSVREGGAADEQFF	TGTGCCAGCAGCGTCCGAGAGGGAGGTGCCGCCGATGAGCAGTTCTTC
.	TRBV4-1	.	TRBJ1-2	CASSQVGGFNYGYTF	TGCGCCAGCAGCCAAGTAGGAGGGTTTAACTATGGCTACACCTTC
.	TRBV28	.	TRBJ2-2	CASSLTGHGELFF	TGTGCCAGCAGCCTAACCGGGCACGGGGAGCTGTTTTTT
.	TRBV7-8	.	TRBJ1-1	CASSSQSLVSIEAFF	TGTGCCAGCAGCTCCCAAAGCTTGGTTAGTATAGAAGCTTTCTTT
.	TRBV29-1	.	TRBJ1-2	CSVEVRLRGYTF	TGCAGCGTTGAAGTTCGGCTGAGGGGCTACACCTTC
TRBD2	TRBV5-8	.	TRBJ2-1	CASRPSGMGEQFF	TGTGCCAGCAGACCCAGCGGGATGGGTGAGCAGTTCTTC
.	TRBV5-6	.	TRBJ2-7	CASSLTAVFTYEQYF	TGTGCCAGCAGCTTGACAGCGGTCTTCACCTACGAGCAGTACTTC
.	TRBV7-2	once	TRBJ1-1	CASSLPSNTEAFF	TGTGCCAGCAGCTTACCGTCGAACACTGAAGCTTTCTTT
TRBD1	TRBV6-6	.	TRBJ1-4	CASNGNYRGEEKLFF	TGTGCCAGCAACGGAAACTACAGGGGCGAGGAAAAACTGTTTTTT
.	TRBV18	.	TRBJ1-1	CASSPNRDSEAFF	TGTGCCAGCTCACCAAACAGGGACTCTGAAGCTTTCTTT
.	TRBV7-3	once	TRBJ2-1	CASSFTSWGRSYNEQFF	TGTGCCAGCAGCTTCACCTCTTGGGGGAGGAGTTACAATGAGCAGTTCTTC
TRBD1	TRBV9	.	TRBJ2-3	CASSPRTRTGGRTDTQYF	TGTGCCAGCAGCCCACGTACCCGGACAGGAGGACGCACAGATACGCAGTATTTT
TRBD1	TRBV4-3	.	TRBJ1-6	CASSREPGQGYSPLHF	TGCGCCAGCAGCCGAGAGCCGGGACAGGGATATTCACCCCTCCACTTT
TRBD2	TRBV7-2	.	TRBJ2-4	CASSLVEAGVKKNIQYF	TGTGCCAGCAGCTTAGTTGAAGCGGGGGTTAAGAAAAACATTCAGTACTTC
TRBD2	TRBV2	.	TRBJ2-5	CASSDGGTKETQYF	TGTGCCAGCAGTGACGGGGGGACCAAAGAGACCCAGTACTTC
.	TRBV19	.	TRBJ1-2	CASSIPGLYGYTF	TGTGCCAGTAGTATCCCCGGACTCTATGGCTACACCTTC
.	TRBV19	.	TRBJ2-7	CASSTTGLFYEQYF	TGTGCCAGTAGTACAACAGGTTTGTTCTACGAGCAGTACTTC
TRBD1	TRBV7-9	.	TRBJ2-1	CASSSARGPQFF	TGTGCCAGCAGCTCGGCCAGGGGGCCGCAGTTCTTC
.	TRBV7-2	once	TRBJ2-1	CASTLSQGGSVNEQFF	TGTGCCAGCACCCTTAGTCAGGGGGGCAGTGTCAATGAGCAGTTCTTC
.	TRBV7-9	.	TRBJ2-7	CASLPAGLLDEQYF	TGTGCCAGCCTGCCGGCAGGGTTGTTAGACGAGCAGTACTTC
.	TRBV7-2	.	TRBJ2-7	CASSLAQGEQYF	TGTGCCAGCAGCTTAGCCCAGGGCGAGCAGTACTTC
.	TRBV7-2	.	TRBJ2-4	CASSSSGIAKNIQYF	TGTGCCAGCAGCTCCTCTGGCATAGCCAAAAACATTCAGTACTTC
TRBD1	TRBV7-3	once	TRBJ2-5	CASSAGQGETQYF	TGTGCCAGCAGCGCGGGACAGGGGGAGACCCAGTACTTC
TRBD2	TRBV2	.	TRBJ2-1	CARGSGLAGTSSYNEQFF	TGTGCCAGGGGCAGCGGGCTAGCGGGGACCTCCTCCTACAATGAGCAGTTCTTC
TRBD2	TRBV28	.	TRBJ2-3	CASKSGLAGITDTQYF	TGTGCCAGCAAGTCAGGACTAGCGGGAATCACAGATACGCAGTATTTT
.	TRBV2	.	TRBJ1-6	CASSAEGGEPLHF	TGTGCCAGCAGTGCGGAGGGTGGAGAACCCCTCCACTTT
.	TRBV6-5	few	TRBJ1-2	CASSYTSNYGYTF	TGTGCCAGCAGTTACACCTCTAACTATGGCTACACCTTC
.	TRBV5-1	once	TRBJ1-2	CASSLDFGSTYGYTF	TGCGCCAGCAGCTTGGACTTCGGCAGCACCTATGGCTACACCTTC
.	TRBV7-9	.	TRBJ2-1	CASSSTMGNIEQFF	TGTGCCAGCAGCTCGACGATGGGCAATATCGAGCAGTTCTTC
.	TRBV19	.	TRBJ1-5	CATKGGSGNQPQHF	TGTGCCACCAAGGGGGGGTCGGGCAATCAGCCCCAGCATTTT
.	TRBV7-2	.	TRBJ1-1	CASSSTGVGTEAFF	TGTGCCAGCAGCTCCACAGGTGTGGGCACTGAAGCTTTCTTT
.	TRBV27	.	TRBJ2-3	CASSSFGLASTDTQYF	TGTGCCAGCAGCTCATTCGGGCTAGCGAGCACAGATACGCAGTATTTT
TRBD1	TRBV5-6	.	TRBJ2-5	CASSLSKGAGETQYF	TGTGCCAGCAGCTTGTCTAAGGGGGCCGGTGAGACCCAGTACTTC
TRBD1	TRBV6-6	.	TRBJ2-7	CASSKRQGGSYEQYF	TGTGCCAGCAGTAAGAGACAGGGGGGATCGTACGAGCAGTACTTC
.	TRBV9	.	TRBJ2-7	CASSPQGGGYEQYF	TGTGCCAGCAGCCCCCAGGGAGGTGGCTACGAGCAGTACTTC
.	TRBV28	once	TRBJ2-7	CASSSTDSTPYEQYF	TGTGCCAGCAGTTCGACGGACAGTACGCCCTACGAGCAGTACTTC
.	TRBV11-1	.	TRBJ2-3	CASSIDYHNTQYF	TGTGCCAGCAGTATTGACTACCATAATACGCAGTATTTT
.	TRBV15	.	TRBJ2-5	CATSRGSRVGGETQYF	TGTGCCACCAGCAGAGGTTCTCGAGTGGGGGGAGAGACCCAGTACTTC